The text below deals with one TCR beta chain. The data belong to a study of blood T cell repertoires in COVID-19. Study background: The United States, Italy and Spain provided the acute and convalescent COVID-19 samples.

After removal of 6 bases from V and 2 bases from J, the junction contained 3 bases not matched to a gene. CDR3 length equals 13 residues. Germline CDR1 reads LNHDA; CDR2 reads SQIVND (reference sequence). How the authors handled the data: Researchers report that nucleated cell counts were estimated from reference gene primer amplification. Sequencing used immunoSEQ multiplex PCR; TCRdb keeps in-frame clones, though not all of them. From that table come the V and J calls and clone size; the DNA was used to work out D and trimming. The profile shows 70,000 to 90,000 clones, approximately 86% of them singletons.

This rearrangement joins TRBV19 to TRBJ1-2; the match to TRBD1 covers 7 bases. Material for sequencing was peripheral blood. The sequence derives from a man aged 55 to 70 with acute or convalescent COVID-19. The CDR3 DNA sequence: TGTGCCAGTAGAACAGGGGCAAACTATGGCTACACCTTC. Translating gives CASRTGANYGYTF. The full variable domain, in which reference TRBV19 and TRBJ1-2 provide the parts outside the CDR3, is DGGITQSPKYLFRKEGQNVTLSCEQNLNHDAMYWYRQDPGQGLRLIYYSQIVNDFQKGDIAEGYSVSREKKESFPLTVTSAQKNPTAFYLCASRTGANYGYTFGSGTRLTVV.